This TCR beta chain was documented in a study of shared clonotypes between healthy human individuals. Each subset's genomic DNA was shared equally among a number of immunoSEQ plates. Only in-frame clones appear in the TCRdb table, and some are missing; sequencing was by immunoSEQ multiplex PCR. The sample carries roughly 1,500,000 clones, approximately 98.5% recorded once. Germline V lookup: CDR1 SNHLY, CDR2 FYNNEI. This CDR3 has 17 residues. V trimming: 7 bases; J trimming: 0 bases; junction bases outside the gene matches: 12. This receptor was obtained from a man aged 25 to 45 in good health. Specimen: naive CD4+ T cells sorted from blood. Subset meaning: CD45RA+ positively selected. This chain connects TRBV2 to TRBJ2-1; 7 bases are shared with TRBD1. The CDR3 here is CASTRGWVLSSYNEQFF. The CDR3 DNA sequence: TGTGCCAGCACCAGGGGGTGGGTCTTGAGCTCCTACAATGAGCAGTTCTTC.